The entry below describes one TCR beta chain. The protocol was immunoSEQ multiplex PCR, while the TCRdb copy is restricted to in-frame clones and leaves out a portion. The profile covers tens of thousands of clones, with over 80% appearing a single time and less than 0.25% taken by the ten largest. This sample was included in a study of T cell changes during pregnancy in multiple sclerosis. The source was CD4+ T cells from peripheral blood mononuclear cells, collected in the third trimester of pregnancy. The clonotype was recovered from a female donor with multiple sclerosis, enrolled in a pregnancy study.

As DNA, the CDR3 is TGCGCCAGCAGCCAAGTAAGACTGGATGGCTACACCTTC. As protein: CASSQVRLDGYTF. The chain has TRBV4-1 and TRBJ1-2; D is uncertain. V was trimmed by 1 base and J by 6 bases, leaving 9 bases between them. Looked up from germline, CDR1 is MGHRA and CDR2 is YSYEKL. CDR3 length: 13 amino acids.